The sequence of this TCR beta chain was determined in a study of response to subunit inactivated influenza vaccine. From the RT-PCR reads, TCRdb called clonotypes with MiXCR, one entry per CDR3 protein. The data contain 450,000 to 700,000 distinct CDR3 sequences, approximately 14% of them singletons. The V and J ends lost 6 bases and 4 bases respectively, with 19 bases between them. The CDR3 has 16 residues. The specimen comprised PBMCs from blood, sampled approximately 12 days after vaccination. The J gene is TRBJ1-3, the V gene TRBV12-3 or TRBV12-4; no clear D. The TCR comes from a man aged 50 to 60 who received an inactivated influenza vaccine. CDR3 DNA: TGTGCCAGCAGCCCCGTATCCGCGGGGATCGGAAACACCATATATTTT. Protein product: CASSPVSAGIGNTIYF.